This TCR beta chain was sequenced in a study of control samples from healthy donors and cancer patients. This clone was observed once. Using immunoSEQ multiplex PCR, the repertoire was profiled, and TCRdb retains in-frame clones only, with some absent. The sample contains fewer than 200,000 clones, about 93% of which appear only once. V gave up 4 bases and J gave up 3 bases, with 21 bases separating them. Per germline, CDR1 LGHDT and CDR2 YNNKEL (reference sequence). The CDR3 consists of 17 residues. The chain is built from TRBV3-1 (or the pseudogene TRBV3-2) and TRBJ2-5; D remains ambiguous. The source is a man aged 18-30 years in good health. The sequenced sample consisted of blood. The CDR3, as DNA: TGTGCCAGCAGCCCACCCCTCGCAGGCAAGGTTAAAGAGACCCAGTACTTC. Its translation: CASSPPLAGKVKETQYF.